The clone carrying this TCR beta chain was recorded only once. V lost 3 bases, J lost 3 bases, and 14 bases lay in between. CDR3 length equals 16 residues. From germline, CDR1 is KGHSH and CDR2 LQKENI. Measured with immunoSEQ multiplex PCR; TCRdb has only the in-frame clones, and not every one. Seen here are some 2,500,000 clones, around 92% observed once, and the top ten hold 0.37%. The sample belongs to a study of shared clonotypes between healthy human individuals. Sequenced: naive CD4+ T cells from PBMCs. Described subset: CD45RA+ positively selected. The rearrangement links TRBV18 to TRBJ1-4, with D maybe TRBD1 (5 bases). The clonotype comes from a man aged 18 to 30 in good health. Some clones in this sample may be carry-over from other donors' samples. The CDR3 loop reads CASSPRGRSSNEKLFF. As DNA, the CDR3 is TGTGCCAGCTCACCGAGGGGCAGGAGTTCTAATGAAAAACTGTTTTTT.